The clone carrying this T cell receptor (beta chain) was seen a handful of times. Trimming pared 7 bases from V and 7 bases from J, leaving 17 bases between. Per the germline V gene, CDR1 is SGHNT and CDR2 is YYREEE (reference sequence). This CDR3 is built from 14 residues. This specimen comes from a study of blood T cell repertoires in COVID-19. Study overall: T cells, B-cell-depleted T cells, or PBMCs provided the cDNA or gDNA that served as material.

Here immunoSEQ multiplex PCR was the method, and the copy in TCRdb shows in-frame clones only, minus some. The sample records some 270,000 clones, 86% being singletons. The J gene is TRBJ2-2, the V gene TRBV5-4; D may be TRBD2 (5 bases). This clonotype originated in a man aged 40-50 years with active or convalescent COVID-19. Sequenced: peripheral blood. CDR3 loop: CASHLTIGDGELFF. CDR3 coding DNA: TGTGCCAGCCACCTCACCATCGGGGACGGGGAGCTGTTTTTT.